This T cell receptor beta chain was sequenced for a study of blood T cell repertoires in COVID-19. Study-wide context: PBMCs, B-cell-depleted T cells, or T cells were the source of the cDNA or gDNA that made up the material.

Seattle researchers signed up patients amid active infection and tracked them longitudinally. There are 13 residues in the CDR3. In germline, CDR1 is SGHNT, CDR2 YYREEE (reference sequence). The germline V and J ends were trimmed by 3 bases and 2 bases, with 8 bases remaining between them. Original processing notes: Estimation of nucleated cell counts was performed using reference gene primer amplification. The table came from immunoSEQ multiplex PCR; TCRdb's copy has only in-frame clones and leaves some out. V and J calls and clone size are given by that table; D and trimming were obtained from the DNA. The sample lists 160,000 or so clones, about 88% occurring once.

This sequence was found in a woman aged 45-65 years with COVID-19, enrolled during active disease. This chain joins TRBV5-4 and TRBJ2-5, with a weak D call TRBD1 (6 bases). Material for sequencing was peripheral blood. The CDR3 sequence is CASSWDTQETQYF. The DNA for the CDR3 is TGTGCCAGCAGCTGGGACACACAAGAGACCCAGTACTTC.